This record concerns one T cell receptor (beta chain) sequence. The data belong to a study of early T cells in non-severe SARS-CoV-2 infection. Attachment of unique molecular identifiers to individual cDNA molecules was performed. From the 5' RACE reads, TCRdb called clonotypes with MiXCR, one entry per CDR3 protein. The data hold tens of thousands of distinct CDR3 sequences, with more than 12% observed a single time. The receptor was derived from an adult who was a healthcare worker with PCR-confirmed SARS-CoV-2 infection or an uninfected control (not recorded which). Sequencing input: whole blood.

This CDR3 is CATQTGGDYGYTF. CDR3 DNA: TGTGCCACCCAGACAGGGGGCGACTATGGCTACACCTTC. J is TRBJ1-2 and V is TRBV28, with 10 nucleotides matching TRBD1. The germline V gene has CDR1 MDHEN and CDR2 SYDVKM. Trimming at V came to 10 bases and at J to 3 bases, leaving 5 bases not matched to a gene. This CDR3 has 13 residues.